A single sample is the source of the 29 T cell receptor beta chains below, sequenced in a study of blood T cell repertoires in COVID-19. The table came from immunoSEQ multiplex PCR; TCRdb's copy has only in-frame clones and leaves some out. The sample contains about 91,000 clones, 75% to 85% of which appear only once. The source material was peripheral blood. The receptors come from a woman of 80 years or more with acute or convalescent COVID-19.

In this sample, this clone turned up once. The CDR3 DNA reads as TGTGCCAGCAGCGTAGGGAGGGAGAACACTGAAGCTTTCTTT. This sequence encodes CASSVGRENTEAFF. The J gene is TRBJ1-1, the V gene TRBV9, with D unclear. The ends were cut back, 0 bases at V and 1 base at J, with 7 bases in the middle. The germline gives CDR1 SGDLS, CDR2 YYNGEE. The CDR3 extends over 14 amino acids.

In this sample, this clone turned up once. The J gene is TRBJ2-3, the V gene TRBV5-1, with a tentative D call TRBD1 (5 bases). In germline, CDR1 is SGHRS, CDR2 YFSETQ. V dropped 4 bases and J dropped 0 bases, with 18 bases sitting between them. CDR3 length equals 17 residues. The CDR3 region has the DNA TGCGCCAGCAGCCATACGAACAGGTTCTCTAGCACAGATACGCAGTATTTT. This gives the protein CASSHTNRFSSTDTQYF. Together with reference TRBV5-1 and TRBJ2-3, the CDR3 gives the full variable domain: KAGVTQTPRYLIKTRGQQVTLSCSPISGHRSVSWYQQTPGQGLQFLFEYFSETQRNKGNFPGRFSGRQFSNSRSEMNVSTLELGDSALYLCASSHTNRFSSTDTQYFGPGTRLTVL.

V is TRBV10-3 and J is TRBJ1-2; TRBD1 agrees at 9 bases. Germline V lookup: CDR1 ENHRY, CDR2 SYGVKD. The CDR3 sequence is 14 residues long. The V segment lost 7 bases and the J segment 8 bases; nucleotides outside the gene matches: 11. The CDR3, as DNA: TGTGCCATCACCAACGGACAGGGGAGGGACGGCTACACCTTC. As protein: CAITNGQGRDGYTF.

V usage is TRBV12-3 or TRBV12-4 and J usage is TRBJ1-4, with 10 nucleotides matching TRBD1. The CDR3 length is 12 residues. V trimming: 6 bases; J trimming: 13 bases; junction bases outside the gene matches: 5. The CDR3 nucleotides read TGTGCCAGCAGCCGGACAGGGGGTTCACTGTTTTTT. Its translation is CASSRTGGSLFF.

The chain has TRBV5-1 and TRBJ2-7; D possibly corresponds to TRBD1 (6 bases). The CDR3 is 16 residues long. The germline gives CDR1 SGHRS, CDR2 YFSETQ. The V and J ends lost 4 bases and 4 bases respectively, with 21 bases between them. In nucleotides, the CDR3 is TGCGCCAGCAGCCCAGCGCTCTCACAGGGCCAATACGAGCAGTACTTC. Translation: CASSPALSQGQYEQYF.

J is TRBJ2-1 and V is TRBV19; D gene unclear. V was shortened by 3 bases and J by 3 bases, with 18 bases between the two germline ends. Germline V gene lookup returns CDR1 LNHDA and CDR2 SQIVND (reference sequence). The CDR3 has 17 residues. CDR3 loop: CASSIASLVFNYNEQFF. In nucleotides, the CDR3 is TGTGCCAGTAGTATTGCAAGTCTAGTTTTCAACTACAATGAGCAGTTCTTC.

This clone was picked up a small number of times. The chain has TRBV7-8 and TRBJ2-3; the match to TRBD2 covers 9 bases. Trimming at V came to 5 bases and at J to 2 bases, leaving 5 bases not matched to a gene. The CDR3 loop spans 15 amino acids. The germline CDR1 and CDR2 sequences are SGHVS and FQNEAQ. CDR3 nucleotide sequence: TGTGCCAGCAGCCGAGCGGGGGGAACCACAGATACGCAGTATTTT. Its translation: CASSRAGGTTDTQYF.

This clone occurred many times. The chain carries TRBV21-1 and TRBJ2-1; the table's D call TRBD2 went unverified against the DNA. TRBV21-1 has pseudogene status. This CDR3 is 14 amino acids long. CDR3 DNA: TGTGCCAGCAGCAAAGTGGCCCAGCGCGATGAGCAGTTCTTC. It is translated as CASSKVAQRDEQFF.

The V gene is TRBV6-4, the J gene TRBJ1-3, with TRBD1 matching over 7 bases. V shed 6 bases, J shed 0 bases, and the junction held 8 bases outside the gene matches. CDR3 length: 16 residues. Germline V gene data show CDR1 as MRHNA and CDR2 as SNTAGT. CDR3: CASRSSGTDSGNTIYF. The DNA of the CDR3 is TGTGCCAGCAGATCCTCCGGGACAGACTCTGGAAACACCATATATTTT.

This clone has only a few counts. V is TRBV6-4 and J is TRBJ2-2; D is possibly TRBD1 (6 bases). CDR1 and CDR2 (germline): MRHNA, SNTAGT. Between the trimmed V and J ends, which lost 5 bases and 4 bases, there was a span of 11 bases. CDR3 size: 14 residues. The CDR3 region has the DNA TGTGCCAGCAGTTCACAGGGCTCCACCGGGGAGCTGTTTTTT. Amino acids: CASSSQGSTGELFF.

The chain is built from TRBV5-8 and TRBJ2-1; 8 bases fit TRBD2. With V trimmed by 3 bases and J by 0 bases, 5 bases remained unmatched. This CDR3 has 16 amino acids. In germline, CDR1 is SGHTS, CDR2 YDEGEE. CDR3 DNA sequence: TGTGCCAGCAGCTGGCAGCGGGGGAGCTCCTACAATGAGCAGTTCTTC. It translates to CASSWQRGSSYNEQFF. The complete variable domain, with remaining parts taken from reference TRBV5-8 and TRBJ2-1, reads EAGVTQSPTHLIKTRGQQATLRCSPISGHTSVYWYQQALGLGLQFLLWYDEGEERNRGNFPPRFSGRQFPNYSSELNVNALELEDSALYLCASSWQRGSSYNEQFFGPGTRLTVL.

The chain links TRBV5-6 to TRBJ2-1, with D maybe TRBD2 (5 bases). The CDR3 spans 16 residues. Germline values: CDR1 SGHDT, CDR2 YYEEEE. V shed 5 bases and J shed 2 bases, with 17 bases lying between them. CDR3 loop: CASRKDRGPAYNEQFF. The CDR3 DNA follows: TGTGCCAGCAGGAAGGATCGGGGTCCCGCCTACAATGAGCAGTTCTTC.

This clone was counted only a few times. The gene calls are TRBV28 and TRBJ1-5; no reliable D call. The V gene lost 2 bases and the J gene lost 3 bases, with 5 bases spanning the gap. CDR3 length: 13 residues. The germline CDR1 and CDR2 sequences are MDHEN and SYDVKM. CDR3 bases: TGTGCCAGCAGTTTAGCGGCCAATCAGCCCCAGCATTTT. This translates into CASSLAANQPQHF.

V is TRBV5-6 and J is TRBJ2-7; D unclear. Per germline, CDR1 SGHDT and CDR2 YYEEEE. V was cut by 4 bases and J by 5 bases, with 10 bases left in between. The CDR3 contains 12 residues. Here the CDR3 reads CASSHESDEQYF. In DNA form, the CDR3 reads TGTGCCAGCAGCCACGAATCGGACGAGCAGTACTTC.

The V call is TRBV7-2, the J call TRBJ2-1, with TRBD2 identical over 12 bases. V lost 6 bases, J lost 1 base, and 4 bases stayed unmatched. The CDR3 consists of 16 residues. Per germline, CDR1 SGHTA and CDR2 FQGNSA. CDR3 in DNA: TGTGCCAGCAGGCGGACTAGCGGGGAATCCTACAATGAGCAGTTCTTC. This codes for CASRRTSGESYNEQFF. Full variable domain (rest looked up from reference TRBV7-2 and TRBJ2-1): GAGVSQSPSNKVTEKGKDVELRCDPISGHTALYWYRQSLGQGLEFLIYFQGNSAPDKSGLPSDRFSAERTGGSVSTLTIQRTQQEDSAVYLCASRRTSGESYNEQFFGPGTRLTVL.

The chain links TRBV19 to TRBJ2-4, with TRBD1 matching over 7 bases. CDR3 length: 12 residues. Germline V gives CDR1 LNHDA, CDR2 SQIVND (reference sequence). Trimming cost V 5 bases and J 9 bases; bases outside gene matches: 4. The CDR3 sequence: CASSQTGAIQYF. For the CDR3, the DNA is TGTGCCAGTAGTCAAACAGGGGCCATTCAGTACTTC.

J is TRBJ1-1 and V is TRBV27; D is unclear. The ends were cut back, 8 bases at V and 1 base at J, with 14 bases in the middle. This CDR3 comprises 14 residues. Germline CDR1 MNHEY, CDR2 SMNVEV (reference sequence). In DNA, the CDR3 is TGTGCCAGCTGGAGGGAGCGTTCGAACACTGAAGCTTTCTTT. It yields the protein CASWRERSNTEAFF.

J is TRBJ1-2 and V is TRBV6-2 or TRBV6-3, with 9 bases matching TRBD1. The V gene end was trimmed by 6 bases and the J gene end by 12 bases; junction bases not matched to a gene: 8. The CDR3 has 12 residues. Germline V CDR1 and CDR2: MNHEY, SVGEGT. CDR3 sequence reads: CASSPGQGMNTF. The CDR3 DNA reads TGTGCCAGCAGCCCAGGACAGGGGATGAACACCTTC.

This chain links TRBV2 with TRBJ1-1; D ambiguous. This CDR3 is built from 16 residues. Trimming pared 5 bases from V and 0 bases from J, leaving 16 bases between. The germline V gene has CDR1 SNHLY and CDR2 FYNNEI. The DNA for the CDR3 is TGTGCCAGCAGTCAAGAGGACTGGATTCTGAACACTGAAGCTTTCTTT. Translation gives CASSQEDWILNTEAFF.

The gene calls are TRBV5-1 and TRBJ1-2, with D possibly being TRBD1 (6 bases). The CDR3 consists of 13 residues. V shed 5 bases and J shed 2 bases, with 10 bases lying between them. Per germline, CDR1 SGHRS and CDR2 YFSETQ. The CDR3 here is CASRRTENYGYTF. The CDR3 DNA is TGCGCCAGCAGAAGGACAGAGAACTATGGCTACACCTTC. The full variable domain, with the rest looked up from reference TRBV5-1 and TRBJ1-2, is KAGVTQTPRYLIKTRGQQVTLSCSPISGHRSVSWYQQTPGQGLQFLFEYFSETQRNKGNFPGRFSGRQFSNSRSEMNVSTLELGDSALYLCASRRTENYGYTFGSGTRLTVV.

For this clone: Other DNA sequences from this sample encode an identical CDR3 as well. J is TRBJ1-5 and V is TRBV24-1; 8 bases match TRBD1. Germline V gene data show CDR1 as KGHDR and CDR2 as SFDVKD. V shed 7 bases and J 5 bases; nucleotides not matched to a gene: 3. The CDR3 loop spans 13 amino acids. The CDR3 protein is CATRDREDQPQHF. The CDR3 DNA reads as TGTGCCACCAGGGACAGGGAGGATCAGCCCCAGCATTTT.

This chain uses TRBV21-1 with TRBJ2-1; no DNA check was done on the table's D call, TRBD1. TRBV21-1 is annotated as a pseudogene. CDR3 size: 16 residues. The CDR3 loop is CASSNWGGIVDNEQFF. In DNA form, the CDR3 reads TGTGCCAGCAGCAACTGGGGCGGCATCGTTGACAATGAGCAGTTCTTC.

The J gene is TRBJ1-3, the V gene TRBV5-5; possible D gene TRBD1, 6 bases. The CDR3 spans 14 residues. Germline values: CDR1 SGHKS, CDR2 YYEKEE (reference sequence). V was cut by 5 bases and J by 0 bases, with 9 bases left in between. This CDR3 reads CASRQQGSGNTIYF. CDR3 nucleotide sequence: TGTGCCAGCAGACAACAGGGCTCTGGAAACACCATATATTTT.

This clone was seen many times. The chain has TRBV10-3 and TRBJ2-7, with TRBD2 as a possible D gene (6 bases). V was cut by 6 bases and J by 4 bases, with 19 bases left in between. The CDR3 covers 15 residues. Per the germline V gene, CDR1 is ENHRY and CDR2 is SYGVKD. The CDR3 loop is CAIRSFRDSPYEQYF. DNA of the CDR3: TGTGCCATCAGATCTTTTCGGGACTCTCCTTACGAGCAGTACTTC.

The chain joins TRBV10-3 to TRBJ1-1; weak D call: TRBD1 (5 bases). In germline, CDR1 is ENHRY, CDR2 SYGVKD. The CDR3 is made up of 14 amino acids. The V gene lost 6 bases and the J gene lost 5 bases, with 16 bases spanning the gap. DNA for the CDR3: TGTGCCATCAGCGGTCGGCAGGGAACTACTGAAGCTTTCTTT. Protein: CAISGRQGTTEAFF.

The table lists this clone with a few counts. The rearrangement joins TRBV10-2 to TRBJ1-2; a possible D gene is TRBD1 (6 bases). The CDR3 runs to 13 residues. Trimming removed 8 bases from V and 5 bases from J, with 15 bases in between. CDR1 and CDR2 (germline): WSHSY, SAAADI. CDR3 in DNA: TGCGCCAGCTGGGAGGGGCAGGGGTATGGCTACACCTTC. Its translation is CASWEGQGYGYTF.

The rearrangement uses TRBV28 and TRBJ1-2; 9 bases line up with TRBD1. Per the germline V gene, CDR1 is MDHEN and CDR2 is SYDVKM. The J segment lost 8 bases and the V segment lost 2 bases, leaving 3 bases of the junction unmatched. There are 13 residues in the CDR3. The CDR3 bases are TGTGCCAGCAGTTTAGGACAGGGGTTGGGCTACACCTTC. Translated, it gives CASSLGQGLGYTF.

V is TRBV9 and J is TRBJ1-4, with TRBD1 matching 7 bases. After removal of 2 bases from V and 0 bases from J, the junction contained 4 bases not matched to a gene. Germline CDR1 reads SGDLS; CDR2 reads YYNGEE. This CDR3 region has 16 residues. In DNA form, the CDR3 reads TGTGCCAGCAGCGTGAGGGGGACAGCAACTAATGAAAAACTGTTTTTT. Its translation is CASSVRGTATNEKLFF.

The chain recombines TRBV7-2 with TRBJ2-3, with D possibly matching TRBD2 (6 bases). Between the trimmed V and J ends, which lost 4 bases and 2 bases, there was a span of 10 bases. The CDR3 loop spans 14 amino acids. CDR1 is SGHTA, CDR2 FQGNSA, per germline. As DNA, the CDR3 is TGTGCCAGCAGCTCGGGACTGTTCACAGATACGCAGTATTTT. It encodes CASSSGLFTDTQYF.